This T cell receptor beta chain was found in a study of human T cells and chemical hapten exposure. At the level of the study: Minor pooled library volume differences mainly drove per-sample TCR yield variation. Study-wide points: The donor cohort had alopecia, so its immune response may not match that of healthy people. Expanded TCRs clustered into significantly more large CDR3 similarity groups than controls, the analysis revealed.

As the library was built, unique molecular identifiers were attached to individual cDNA molecules. Using its own MiXCR run on the RACE reads, TCRdb lists one record per CDR3 protein. This sample has 250,000 to 300,000 distinct CDR3 sequences, with 7.5% to 9% found just once. Time point described: pre-sensitization, week 0. The treatment: therapeutic diphenylcyclopropenone sensitization with weekly scalp DPC. The length of the CDR3 is 11 residues. The germline gives CDR1 SEHNR, CDR2 FQNEAQ (reference sequence). Deletions cut 8 bases from V and 8 bases from J, with 9 bases between. To note about this clonotype: What it binds is unknown.

This TCR derives from a man aged 18-30 years with alopecia areata. Some clones in this sample may be carry-over from other donors' samples. The chain couples TRBV7-9 to TRBJ2-2; D is possibly TRBD2 (5 bases). The source material was whole blood, sampled in connection with sensitization to the hapten diphenylcyclopropenone (DPC). The CDR3 loop reads CASPRGGELFF. CDR3 nucleotide sequence: TGTGCCAGCCCACGGGGAGGGGAGCTGTTTTTT.